A selection of T cell receptor beta chains follows, all from one sample in a study of tumor-infiltrating lymphocytes in primary liver carcinoma. Via MiXCR, TCRdb re-called the multiplex PCR reads, giving one row per CDR3 protein. The table shows hundreds of thousands of distinct CDR3 sequences, with approximately 58% occurring only once. Sequenced: peripheral blood. Every receptor here comes from a woman aged 25 to 39 with primary liver carcinoma and hepatitis B virus infection. Both conserved end residues are part of each CDR3. D genes are given only for firm matches. A clone size is listed for some rows: how often the clone was seen (once, few, many), or a class if it is expanded.

TRBJ2-2	.	few	TRBV6-1	TGTGCCAGCACTCGGGGGCATAACACCGGGGAGCTGTTTTTT	CASTRGHNTGELFF
TRBJ1-4	.	.	TRBV29-1	TGCAGCGCCACGTTAACCGAAGCAAAACCGTTTTTT	CSATLTEAKPFF
TRBJ2-2	.	.	TRBV11-2	TGTGTCATCAGCTTAATTGGGGGAGATCGGGCCGGGGAGCTGTTTTTT	CVISLIGGDRAGELFF
TRBJ2-7	TRBD1	.	TRBV5-4	TGTACCAGCAGCTGGACAGGGAACGAGCAGTACTTC	CTSSWTGNEQYF
TRBJ1-1	.	.	TRBV5-6	TGTGCCAGCAGCTTGGGTTCCCGGGGCACTGAAGCTTCCTTT	CASSLGSRGTEASF
TRBJ2-7	TRBD2	.	TRBV6-5	TGTGCCAGCACATCTAGCGGGTATATCTACGAGCAGTACTTC	CASTSSGYIYEQYF
TRBJ1-3	TRBD1	many	TRBV4-1	TGCGCCAGCAGCCAGGTGGGACAGAGCTCTGGAAACACCATATATTTT	CASSQVGQSSGNTIYF
TRBJ2-4	.	many	TRBV29-1	TGCAGCGTTGAAGATCTCAGGGGACCAAAAAACATTCAGTACTTC	CSVEDLRGPKNIQYF
TRBJ2-1	TRBD2	many	TRBV4-3	TGCGCCAGCAGCCGGACTAGCGGGAGGGCCATGAATGAGCAGTTCTTC	CASSRTSGRAMNEQFF
TRBJ2-4	.	.	TRBV4-2	TGTGCCAGCAGCCAAAGAGGGTCACGGCAGGGTCCAGGGGACGAAAACATTCAGTACTTC	CASSQRGSRQGPGDENIQYF
TRBJ2-2	TRBD2	many	TRBV11-2	TGTGCCAGCAGCTCCATGACTAGCGGGGACACCGGGGAGCTGTTTTTT	CASSSMTSGDTGELFF
TRBJ1-1	TRBD1	.	TRBV12-3/TRBV12-4	TGTGCCAGCAGCCTGACAGGGGGCCGGGACACTGAAGCTTTCTTT	CASSLTGGRDTEAFF
TRBJ2-3	TRBD2	.	TRBV10-1	TGCGTCAGCAGTGGAGCGGGAGGTAGCACAGATACGCAGTATTTT	CVSSGAGGSTDTQYF
TRBJ2-3	.	.	TRBV6-2/TRBV6-3	TGTGCCAGCAGTTATCCCGGTGATACGCAGTATTTT	CASSYPGDTQYF
TRBJ2-7	TRBD2	few	TRBV29-1	TGCAGCGTAGCACGACGGGAGGGCCTGGGGGAGCAGTACTTC	CSVARREGLGEQYF
TRBJ1-2	.	.	TRBV29-1	TGCAGCGTGGAAGATATTAACTATGGCTACACCTTC	CSVEDINYGYTF
TRBJ2-2	TRBD1	.	TRBV6-1	TGTGCCAGCAATGAACAGGGGACGATCACCGGGGAGCTGTTTTTT	CASNEQGTITGELFF
TRBJ2-1	.	.	TRBV10-1	TGCGCCAGCATCAAGCCGGGAACCCCAGAGCAGTTCTTC	CASIKPGTPEQFF
TRBJ2-7	.	.	TRBV6-2/TRBV6-3	TGTGCCAGCAGTTACGGTCTCTACAGGGAGGGCGAGCAGTACTTC	CASSYGLYREGEQYF
TRBJ1-5	.	.	TRBV7-8	TGTGCCAGCAGCTTAGGACAGGCTAATCAGCCCCAGCATTTT	CASSLGQANQPQHF
TRBJ1-3	.	many	TRBV4-2	TGTGCCAGCAGCCAAGAAAGGTGGGGTTCATCTGGAAACACCATATATTTT	CASSQERWGSSGNTIYF
TRBJ2-1	.	many	TRBV6-1	TGTGCCAGCAGTGAAATCTACTTCTCCTACAATGAGCAGTTCTTC	CASSEIYFSYNEQFF